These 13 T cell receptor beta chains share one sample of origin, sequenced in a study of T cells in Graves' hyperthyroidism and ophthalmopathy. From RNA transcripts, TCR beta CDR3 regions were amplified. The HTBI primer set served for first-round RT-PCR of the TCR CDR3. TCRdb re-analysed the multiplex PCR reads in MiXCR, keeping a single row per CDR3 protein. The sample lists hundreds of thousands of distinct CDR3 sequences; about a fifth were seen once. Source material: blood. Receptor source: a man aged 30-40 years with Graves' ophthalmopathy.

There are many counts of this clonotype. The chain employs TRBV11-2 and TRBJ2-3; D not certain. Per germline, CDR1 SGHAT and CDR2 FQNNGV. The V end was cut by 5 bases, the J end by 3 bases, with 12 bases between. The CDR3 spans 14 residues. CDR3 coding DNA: TGTGCCAGCAGCCCGGGCCTAAGGACAGATACGCAGTATTTT. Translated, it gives CASSPGLRTDTQYF.

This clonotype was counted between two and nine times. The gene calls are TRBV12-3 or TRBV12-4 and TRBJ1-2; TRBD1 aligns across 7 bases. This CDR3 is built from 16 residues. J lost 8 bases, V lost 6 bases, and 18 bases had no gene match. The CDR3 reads CASSLLGATGNRGYTF. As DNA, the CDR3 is TGTGCCAGCAGCCTGTTGGGGGCGACAGGGAATCGGGGCTACACCTTC.

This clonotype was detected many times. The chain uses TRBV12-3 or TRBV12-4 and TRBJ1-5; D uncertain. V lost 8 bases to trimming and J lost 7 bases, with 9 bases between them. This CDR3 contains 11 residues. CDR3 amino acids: CASGRGQPQHF. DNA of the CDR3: TGTGCCAGCGGGCGTGGGCAGCCCCAGCATTTT.

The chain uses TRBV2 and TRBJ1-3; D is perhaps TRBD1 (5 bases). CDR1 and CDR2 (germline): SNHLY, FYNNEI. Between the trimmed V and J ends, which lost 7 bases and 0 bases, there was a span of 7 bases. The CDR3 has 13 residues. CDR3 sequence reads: CASTGGSGNTIYF. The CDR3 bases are TGTGCCAGCACGGGGGGCTCTGGAAACACCATATATTTT.

The chain's CDR3 is CASSEFGVVLTF. DNA for the CDR3: TGCGCCAGCAGTGAGTTCGGGGTTGTCCTGACTTTC. This rearrangement joins TRBV10-2 to TRBJ2-6; possibly TRBD2 for D (5 bases). Germline CDR1 reads WSHSY; CDR2 reads SAAADI. This CDR3 has 12 residues. V was pared by 1 base and J by 13 bases, with 8 bases between.

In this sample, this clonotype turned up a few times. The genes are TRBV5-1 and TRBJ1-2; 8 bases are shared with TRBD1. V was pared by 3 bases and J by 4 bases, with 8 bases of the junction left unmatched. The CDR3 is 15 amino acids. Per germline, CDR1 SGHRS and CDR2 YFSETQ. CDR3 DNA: TGCGCCAGCAGCTGGACACGACAGGGGACCTATGGCTACACCTTC. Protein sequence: CASSWTRQGTYGYTF.

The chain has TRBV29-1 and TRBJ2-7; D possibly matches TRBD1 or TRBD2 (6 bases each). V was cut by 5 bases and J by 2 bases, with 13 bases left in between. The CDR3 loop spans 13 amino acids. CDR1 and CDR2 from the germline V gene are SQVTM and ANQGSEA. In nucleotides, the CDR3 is TGCAGCGTTATAGGGGGGCAGACCTACGAGCAGTACTTC. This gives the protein CSVIGGQTYEQYF.

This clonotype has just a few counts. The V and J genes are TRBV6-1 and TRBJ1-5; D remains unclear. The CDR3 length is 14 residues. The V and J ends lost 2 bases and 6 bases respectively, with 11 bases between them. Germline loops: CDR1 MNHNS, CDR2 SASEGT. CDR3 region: CASSESQRRQPQHF. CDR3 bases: TGTGCCAGCAGTGAAAGCCAGCGGCGTCAGCCCCAGCATTTT.

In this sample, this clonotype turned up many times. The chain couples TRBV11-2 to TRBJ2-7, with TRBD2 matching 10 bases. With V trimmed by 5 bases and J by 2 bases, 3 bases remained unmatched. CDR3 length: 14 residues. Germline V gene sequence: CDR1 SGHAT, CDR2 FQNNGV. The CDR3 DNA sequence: TGTGCCAGCAGCCGTCTAGCGGGAGCCTACGAGCAGTACTTC. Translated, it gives CASSRLAGAYEQYF.

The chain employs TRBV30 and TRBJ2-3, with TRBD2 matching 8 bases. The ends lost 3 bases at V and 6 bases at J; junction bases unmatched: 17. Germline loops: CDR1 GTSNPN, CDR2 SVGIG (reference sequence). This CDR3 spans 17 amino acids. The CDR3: CAWSPSGSGRFWDTQYF. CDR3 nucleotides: TGTGCCTGGAGCCCTTCAGGGAGCGGGAGATTTTGGGATACGCAGTATTTT.

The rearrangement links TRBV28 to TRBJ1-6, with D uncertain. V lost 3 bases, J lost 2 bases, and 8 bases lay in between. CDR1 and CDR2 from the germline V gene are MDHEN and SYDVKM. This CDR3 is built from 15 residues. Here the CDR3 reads CASSFGPTYNSPLHF. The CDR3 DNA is TGTGCCAGCAGTTTCGGTCCGACCTATAATTCACCCCTCCACTTT.

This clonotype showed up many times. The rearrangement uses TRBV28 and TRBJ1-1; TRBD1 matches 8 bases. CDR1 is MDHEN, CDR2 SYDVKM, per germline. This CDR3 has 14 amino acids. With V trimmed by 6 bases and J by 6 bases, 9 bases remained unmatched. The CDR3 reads CASSLSGGKAEAFF. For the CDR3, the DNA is TGTGCCAGCAGCCTTTCAGGGGGCAAAGCTGAAGCTTTCTTT.

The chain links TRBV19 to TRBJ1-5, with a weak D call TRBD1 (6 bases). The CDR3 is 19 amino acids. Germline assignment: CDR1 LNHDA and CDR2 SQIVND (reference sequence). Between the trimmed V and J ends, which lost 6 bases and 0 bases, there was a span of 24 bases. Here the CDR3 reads CASRNRGGFRGHSNQPQHF. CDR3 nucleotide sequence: TGTGCCAGTAGGAATAGAGGGGGTTTTAGGGGCCATAGCAATCAGCCCCAGCATTTT.